This TCR beta chain was observed in a study of T cell repertoires in cytomegalovirus infection. The wider study: Public TCR beta signatures were indicative of both CMV infection and a matching HLA type. General study results and limits: HLA-C-restricted CMV-specific TCR beta clonotypes were dominant in the ex vivo response.

This CDR3 spans 13 amino acids. CDR1 and CDR2 from the germline V gene are LNHNV and YYDKDF (reference sequence). V was clipped by 3 bases and J by 10 bases, with 13 bases between them. TCRdb used MiXCR to reprocess the reads, holding one entry per CDR3 protein. This sample yields hundreds of thousands of distinct CDR3 sequences, of which around 32% are seen a single time; approximately 18% belongs to the top ten. This clonotype showed up just a few times. Its antigen is as yet unknown. This TCR derives from a human donor in good health (CMV status not recorded). Some clones in this sample may be carry-over from other donors' samples. The V gene is TRBV15, the J gene TRBJ2-1; D gene uncertain. This specimen was cultured PBMCs, taken from culture after CMV antigen stimulation. This CDR3 is CATSRIGELEQFF. CDR3 DNA sequence: TGTGCCACCAGCAGGATTGGGGAACTAGAGCAGTTCTTC.